The entry that follows covers one T cell receptor beta chain sequence. The sample belongs to a study of blood T cell repertoires in COVID-19. Germline lookup yields CDR1 MNHNY and CDR2 SVGAGI (reference sequence). The CDR3 runs to 14 residues. The ends were cut back, 2 bases at V and 3 bases at J, with 11 bases in the middle. The table came from immunoSEQ multiplex PCR; TCRdb's copy has only in-frame clones and leaves some out. The table lists under 300,000 clones, about 80% of them singletons, with 4.9% in the top ten. This rearrangement joins TRBV6-6 to TRBJ2-7, with D possibly being TRBD2 (6 bases). The sequence was obtained from a woman older than 75 with active or convalescent COVID-19. Sample: peripheral blood. CDR3 amino acids: CASSYGTGVYEQYF. The CDR3 bases are TGTGCCAGCAGTTACGGTACGGGAGTCTACGAGCAGTACTTC.